This T cell receptor beta chain was recorded in a study of vaccination and CD4 T cells after COVID-19. Study summary: The post-vaccine samples came a median roughly 72 days after dose two (range 14 to 241).

In germline, CDR1 is MNHEY, CDR2 SMNVEV (reference sequence). There are 13 residues in the CDR3. V lost 8 bases and J 8 bases, leaving 16 bases between the germline ends. Stated treatment: roughly ten-day PBMC culture with coronavirus spike peptide pools or control peptides (ViraFEST assay). Concerning this clonotype itself: Its antigen is as yet unknown.

Oncomine TCR Beta short-read sequencing was applied to DNA from cultured CD4+ T cells. TCRdb re-analysed the PCR reads in MiXCR, keeping a single row per CDR3 protein. This sample carries more than 10,000 distinct CDR3 sequences, about 72% of them seen once, and the ten largest clones take 20% to 25%. This clonotype was obtained from a human donor who had recovered from COVID-19. The V gene is TRBV27, the J gene TRBJ1-5; a possible D gene is TRBD1 (5 bases). Sample: CD4+ T cells from blood, cultured in vitro. Written as DNA, the CDR3 is TGTGCCAGCTCCCGTGGGGGGATGAAGCCCCAGCATTTT. Translated, it gives CASSRGGMKPQHF.